The 20 T cell receptor beta chains in this list originate from one sample, sequenced in a study of patients and donors after allogeneic stem cell transplantation. TCRdb redid the calling of the RT-PCR reads with MiXCR, one entry per CDR3 protein. The sample shows 20,000 or so distinct CDR3 sequences, approximately 43% of them seen only once. Sequenced: blood, either unsorted or a sorted T cell fraction (not recorded which). These receptors came from a human donor who was either an allogeneic HSCT recipient or a stem cell or donor lymphocyte infusion donor (not recorded which). It is not recorded whose cells these are; they may come from a transplant donor.

This clonotype was counted between two and nine times. V and J are TRBV10-3 and TRBJ1-3; D gene uncertain. The germline CDR1 and CDR2 sequences are ENHRY and SYGVKD. Trimming pared 6 bases from V and 2 bases from J, leaving 11 bases between. There are 14 residues in the CDR3. The CDR3 nucleotides read TGTGCCATCAGCGGCTCGGGTCCTGGAAACACCATATATTTT. The encoded protein is CAISGSGPGNTIYF.

In its sample, this clonotype was seen a few times. The chain has TRBV18 and TRBJ2-7; D gene unclear. The CDR3 runs to 16 residues. The germline gives CDR1 KGHSH, CDR2 LQKENI. The V end lost 4 bases, the J end lost 0 bases, and 16 bases lay between the germline ends. CDR3 in DNA: TGTGCCAGCTCACAAAAAACCTGGGCTGGCTCCTACGAGCAGTACTTC. Translating gives CASSQKTWAGSYEQYF.

There are a few counts of this clonotype. The V and J genes are TRBV7-9 and TRBJ2-7, with 9 bases matching TRBD2. The germline gives CDR1 SEHNR, CDR2 FQNEAQ (reference sequence). J gave up 0 bases and V 5 bases, and 5 bases lay outside the gene matches. CDR3 length: 15 residues. The CDR3 spells CASSIRGLASYEQYF. The CDR3 DNA reads TGTGCCAGCAGCATTAGGGGACTAGCCTCCTACGAGCAGTACTTC.

V and J are TRBV5-5 and TRBJ1-5; a possible D gene is TRBD1 (5 bases). CDR1 is SGHKS, CDR2 YYEKEE, per germline (reference sequence). The V gene lost 0 bases and the J gene lost 4 bases, with 23 bases spanning the gap. CDR3 length: 19 residues. Here the CDR3 DNA reads TGTGCCAGCAGCTTGGGTACAGGCGGGGCCCAGGAGTTTAATCAGCCCCAGCATTTT. It yields the protein CASSLGTGGAQEFNQPQHF.

The CDR3 protein is CASSLGSRAETQYF. The CDR3 nucleotides are TGCGCCAGCAGCTTGGGGTCAAGGGCCGAGACCCAGTACTTC. The chain links TRBV5-1 to TRBJ2-5; D not resolved. The CDR3 has 14 residues. V was trimmed by 0 bases and J by 5 bases, leaving 11 bases between them. Germline CDR1 is SGHRS and CDR2 is YFSETQ. Filled out from reference TRBV5-1 and TRBJ2-5, the complete variable domain reads KAGVTQTPRYLIKTRGQQVTLSCSPISGHRSVSWYQQTPGQGLQFLFEYFSETQRNKGNFPGRFSGRQFSNSRSEMNVSTLELGDSALYLCASSLGSRAETQYFGPGTRLLVL.

The V call is TRBV29-1, the J call TRBJ1-3; no clear D gene. Germline CDR1 SQVTM, CDR2 ANQGSEA. Deletions cut 0 bases from V and 3 bases from J, with 15 bases between. The CDR3 runs to 16 residues. DNA of the CDR3: TGCAGCGTTGAAGACCCGAAACGGCTCTATGGAAACACCATATATTTT. It encodes CSVEDPKRLYGNTIYF.

This rearrangement joins TRBV29-1 to TRBJ1-2; the D is unclear. The CDR3 is 12 amino acids. Germline loops: CDR1 SQVTM, CDR2 ANQGSEA. V was cut by 3 bases and J by 4 bases, with 9 bases left in between. This CDR3 is CSVDYRLYGYTF. DNA of the CDR3: TGCAGCGTTGATTACCGCCTCTATGGCTACACCTTC.

This chain uses TRBV18 with TRBJ1-2; 8 positions match TRBD1. Trimming at V came to 2 bases and at J to 8 bases, leaving 7 bases not matched to a gene. This CDR3 is built from 14 residues. CDR1 and CDR2 from the germline V gene are KGHSH and LQKENI. In DNA, the CDR3 is TGTGCCAGCTCACCAGTCGACAGGGGCGGAGGCTACACCTTC. It specifies CASSPVDRGGGYTF.

The V gene is TRBV4-1, the J gene TRBJ2-1, with D perhaps TRBD1 (6 bases). The germline V gene encodes CDR1 MGHRA and CDR2 YSYEKL. With 1 base removed from V and 3 bases from J, the gap between germline ends came to 28 bases. The CDR3 has 21 amino acids. The DNA of the CDR3 is TGCGCCAGCAGCCAAGTCTTGGCCCTAGTTTACAGGGTCAAGGTCTACAATGAGCAGTTCTTC. This encodes CASSQVLALVYRVKVYNEQFF.

About this clonotype itself: Given the absence of the conserved phenylalanine or tryptophan at the CDR3 end, a read error is likely. The chain is built from TRBV4-2 and TRBJ2-3; the D is unclear. CDR1 is LGHNA, CDR2 YNFKEQ, per germline. The V end lost 1 base, the J end lost 1 base, and 9 bases lay between the germline ends. This CDR3 comprises 15 residues. The CDR3 spells CASSQVGPRTDTQYL. CDR3 nucleotides: TGTGCCAGCAGCCAAGTCGGGCCCCGCACAGATACGCAGTATCTT.

This rearrangement joins TRBV10-3 to TRBJ2-7; 7 nucleotides align to TRBD1. The CDR3 length is 15 residues. V lost 2 bases and J lost 3; bases outside the gene matches: 7. The germline V gene has CDR1 ENHRY and CDR2 SYGVKD. The DNA for the CDR3 is TGTGCCATCAGTGAGCCTGGGACAGAAGTCTACGAGCAGTACTTC. This sequence encodes CAISEPGTEVYEQYF.

This clonotype was picked up a small number of times. The J gene is TRBJ1-1, the V gene TRBV2; D is unclear. The CDR3 extends over 14 amino acids. V was pared by 4 bases and J by 1 base, with 10 bases between. The germline V gene encodes CDR1 SNHLY and CDR2 FYNNEI. CDR3 protein: CASSVSGENTEAFF. The CDR3, as DNA: TGTGCCAGCAGTGTCTCGGGTGAGAACACTGAAGCTTTCTTT.

This chain joins TRBV6-1 and TRBJ1-2; D possibly corresponds to TRBD1 (5 bases). CDR3 length equals 13 residues. Germline-derived CDR1 and CDR2 are MNHNS and SASEGT. V lost 10 bases, J lost 1 base, and 13 bases lay in between. The CDR3: CATGLTDNYGYTF. DNA for the CDR3: TGTGCCACCGGCCTGACAGATAACTATGGCTACACCTTC.

The chain has TRBV12-3 or TRBV12-4 and TRBJ1-6, with D perhaps TRBD1 (6 bases). The CDR3 length is 14 residues. V dropped 2 bases and J dropped 10 bases, with 12 bases sitting between them. The CDR3 DNA is TGTGCCAGCAGTTTAACTCAGGGGAACTCACCCCTCCACTTT. Its translation is CASSLTQGNSPLHF.

A few counts support this clonotype. The J gene is TRBJ2-7, the V gene TRBV20-1; D may correspond to TRBD1 or TRBD2 (6 bases each). Trimming stripped 7 bases from V and 4 bases from J, with 20 bases between. The germline V gene has CDR1 DFQATT and CDR2 SNEGSKA (reference sequence). This CDR3 is 14 amino acids long. CDR3 loop: CSVTRGQIAYEQYF. CDR3 sequence (DNA): TGCAGTGTAACTCGGGGGCAGATCGCGTACGAGCAGTACTTC.

V usage is TRBV20-1 and J usage is TRBJ1-5; 10 bases fit TRBD1. The CDR3 spans 14 residues. The germline CDR1 and CDR2 sequences are DFQATT and SNEGSKA (reference sequence). Germline trimming cut 3 bases from V and 4 bases from J; bases unmatched to any gene: 3. CDR3 nucleotide sequence: TGCAGTGCTAGGGGGGGACAGGGGAATCAGCCCCAGCATTTT. Its translation: CSARGGQGNQPQHF.

The chain recombines TRBV3-1 with TRBJ2-7, with a tentative D call TRBD2 (5 bases). Germline assignment: CDR1 LGHDT and CDR2 YNNKEL (reference sequence). The CDR3 contains 13 residues. V shed 1 base and J shed 2 bases, with 6 bases lying between them. The CDR3 protein is CASSQAGTYEQYF. Written as DNA, the CDR3 is TGTGCCAGCAGCCAAGCCGGGACCTACGAGCAGTACTTC.

The chain uses TRBV24-1 and TRBJ2-3; D not resolved. The CDR3 runs 17 residues. Germline CDR1 is KGHDR and CDR2 is SFDVKD. The V and J ends lost 2 bases and 0 bases respectively, with 14 bases between them. CDR3 amino acids: CATSDSSGSASTDTQYF. In nucleotides, the CDR3 is TGTGCCACCAGTGATTCATCAGGCAGTGCTAGCACAGATACGCAGTATTTT.

This clonotype was found a few times. This rearrangement joins TRBV6-5 to TRBJ2-1; D possibly corresponds to TRBD1 (5 bases). Germline CDR1 and CDR2: MNHEY and SVGAGI. The CDR3 loop spans 14 amino acids. V was trimmed by 7 bases and J by 4 bases, leaving 14 bases between them. CDR3 residues: CASNVLGQYNEQFF. CDR3 nucleotides: TGTGCCAGCAACGTTCTGGGGCAATACAATGAGCAGTTCTTC.

The chain employs TRBV5-1 and TRBJ1-1; D is undetermined. CDR1 is SGHRS, CDR2 YFSETQ, per germline. V was trimmed by 4 bases and J by 3 bases, leaving 10 bases between them. CDR3 length equals 13 residues. The CDR3 loop reads CASSPLRDTEAFF. The CDR3 DNA sequence: TGCGCCAGCAGCCCTCTAAGGGACACTGAAGCTTTCTTT.